Given below is one TCR beta chain in context. This record belongs to a study of cytomegalovirus exposure and HLA in healthy donors. The PCR was carried out with 60 Vbeta primers and 13 Jbeta primers. The method was immunoSEQ multiplex PCR; TCRdb's version includes in-frame clones alone and lacks a portion of them. Found here are about 82,000 clones, more than 80% of them singletons; the top ten hold under 2.5%. Per germline, CDR1 KGHSH and CDR2 LQKENI. Trimming took 0 bases from V and 6 from J; bases not matched to a gene: 4. The length of the CDR3 is 15 residues. Source material: PBMCs. This TCR was sampled from a young man in good health and CMV-seronegative. The chain carries TRBV18 and TRBJ2-1; TRBD2 agrees at 8 bases. CDR3 protein: CASSPPSGSLNEQFF. The CDR3, as DNA: TGTGCCAGCTCACCACCCAGCGGGAGTCTCAATGAGCAGTTCTTC. Using reference TRBV18 and TRBJ2-1 for the parts outside the CDR3, the full variable domain is NAGVMQNPRHLVRRRGQEARLRCSPMKGHSHVYWYRQLPEEGLKFMVYLQKENIIDESGMPKERFSAEFPKEGPSILRIQQVVRGDSAAYFCASSPPSGSLNEQFFGPGTRLTVL.